This T cell receptor (beta chain) was sequenced in a study of control samples from healthy donors and cancer patients (dated by TCRdb to between 2020 and 2021). The germline V gene (reference sequence) provides CDR1 GTSNPN and CDR2 SVGIG. V is cut by 1 base and J by 3 bases, and the space between the germline ends is 7 bases. CDR3 length: 13 amino acids, cysteine to phenylalanine. CDR3 DNA only is kept here, 39 bases in frame from base 1. The protocol used for the library was the immunoSEQ multiplex PCR assay. The source is immuneACCESS, and TCRdb retained only in-frame sequences with V and J called. Part of the clones is not carried over; for the studies checked, unresolved V genes explain less than half of this, and the remainder is unexplained. The sample yields some 13,000 clones; around 79% were counted once. The top ten hold roughly 7.9% of the sample. A few counts support this clone. The target of this receptor is not known. No qualities accompany the bases; no much larger clone lies one base away.

The receptor was derived from a male donor with melanoma. The sequencing sample was made of formalin-fixed, paraffin-embedded tissue. The rearranged segments are TRBV30 and TRBJ1-5, with no D gene named confidently. The CDR3 is CAWSGGDNQPQHF. The DNA sequence is given as TGTGCCTGGAGTGGCGGTGACAATCAGCCCCAGCATTTT.